These 13 T cell receptor beta chains were sequenced from one sample in a study of molecular identifiers for immune sequencing clone quantification. One entry per CDR3 protein results from TCRdb running MiXCR on the PCR reads. The repertoire includes 37,000 or so distinct CDR3 sequences, under 20% of them detected once, and roughly 7.1% sits in the top ten. Sequencing was carried out using naive CD8+ T cells from blood, with Jurkat cell RNA spiked in. The subset was: FACS-sorted CD8+CD4-CCR7+CD45RA+ naive T cells. Receptor source: a human donor in good health. Some libraries in this study had Jurkat cell RNA spiked in.

This clonotype appeared a few times. The chain employs TRBV7-9 and TRBJ2-5; possible D gene TRBD1, 5 bases. The CDR3 is made up of 14 amino acids. The germline gives CDR1 SEHNR, CDR2 FQNEAQ (reference sequence). Trimming cost V 3 bases and J 4 bases, with 12 bases left between them. The DNA of the CDR3 is TGTGCCAGCAGCTTTCCGGCAGGGCCAGAGACCCAGTACTTC. Translating it yields CASSFPAGPETQYF.

This clonotype came up a few times. The chain recombines TRBV28 with TRBJ1-1, with no clear D. The CDR3 has 12 residues. Germline-derived CDR1 and CDR2 are MDHEN and SYDVKM. V was pared by 6 bases and J by 4 bases, with 9 bases between. CDR3 sequence: CASRPDGTEAFF. The CDR3 bases are TGTGCCAGCAGACCTGACGGCACTGAAGCTTTCTTT.

This clonotype has ten or more counts. The chain has TRBV29-1 and TRBJ2-2; TRBD2 is a possible D gene (5 bases). The germline CDR1 and CDR2 sequences are SQVTM and ANQGSEA. This CDR3 comprises 14 residues. The germline V and J ends were trimmed by 5 bases and 2 bases, with 12 bases remaining between them. The CDR3 DNA reads as TGCAGCGTTACCCCCGACTACAACACCGGGGAGCTGTTTTTT. It specifies CSVTPDYNTGELFF.

On this clonotype: A much larger clone lies one base from this, so it may be a read error. This chain uses TRBV6-2 or TRBV6-3 with TRBJ2-7; TRBD2 aligns across 9 bases. V trimming: 0 bases; J trimming: 5 bases; junction bases outside the gene matches: 8. The length of the CDR3 is 16 residues. Germline V CDR1 and CDR2: MNHEY, SVGEGT. In DNA form, the CDR3 reads TGTGCCAGCAGTTACTCCGGGGTAGCGGGAGACAACGAGCAGTACTTC. Its protein product is CASSYSGVAGDNEQYF.

The V call is TRBV19, the J call TRBJ2-2, with TRBD1 matching over 8 bases. The CDR3 sequence is 15 residues long. CDR1 and CDR2 from the germline V gene are LNHDA and SQIVND (reference sequence). Trimming at V came to 1 base and at J to 5 bases, leaving 3 bases not matched to a gene. CDR3 bases: TGTGCCAGTAGTATAGGCCAGGGGGCTACCGGGGAGCTGTTTTTT. Residues: CASSIGQGATGELFF.

This clonotype was seen just once. A much larger clone is a single base away; this may be a read error. The genes are TRBV29-1 and TRBJ2-1; 8 nucleotides agree with TRBD1. The CDR3 has 15 amino acids. Germline V lookup: CDR1 SQVTM, CDR2 ANQGSEA. V shed 7 bases, J shed 0 bases, and the junction held 8 bases outside the gene matches. DNA of the CDR3: TGCAGCGCGTTTGGCACAGGGGGCTCCTACAATGAGCAGTTCTTC. Protein sequence: CSAFGTGGSYNEQFF.

This clonotype was observed at least ten times. The gene calls are TRBV20-1 and TRBJ1-5; no clear D gene. CDR3 length: 13 residues. The germline gives CDR1 DFQATT, CDR2 SNEGSKA (reference sequence). Trimming pared 5 bases from V and 5 bases from J, leaving 13 bases between. In nucleotides, the CDR3 is TGCAGTGCTCCCTCTGGACTGTATCAGCCCCAGCATTTT. Its protein product is CSAPSGLYQPQHF.

This clonotype was observed at least ten times. The chain carries TRBV14 and TRBJ2-1; D is unclear. With 4 bases removed from V and 3 bases from J, the gap between germline ends came to 13 bases. The V gene's germline CDR1 is SGHDN and CDR2 FVKESK. This CDR3 comprises 15 residues. DNA of the CDR3: TGTGCCAGCAGCCGCCAAGGCACTTACTACAATGAGCAGTTCTTC. Its translation: CASSRQGTYYNEQFF.

This clonotype showed up just a few times. The chain couples TRBV7-9 to TRBJ2-7; TRBD1 might be the D (6 bases). Trimming took off 5 bases at V and 0 bases at J, with 17 bases between the two ends. The V gene's germline CDR1 is SEHNR and CDR2 FQNEAQ (reference sequence). CDR3 length: 16 residues. This CDR3 reads CASSPSTGKSSYEQYF. In DNA, the CDR3 is TGTGCCAGCAGCCCTTCTACAGGGAAGAGCTCCTACGAGCAGTACTTC.

This clonotype was observed many times. The chain couples TRBV5-1 to TRBJ2-1, with no clear D. Germline values: CDR1 SGHRS, CDR2 YFSETQ. The V and J ends lost 2 bases and 3 bases respectively, with 18 bases between them. There are 17 residues in the CDR3. The CDR3 is CASSFPTGRVGYNEQFF. The CDR3 DNA sequence: TGCGCCAGCAGCTTCCCAACGGGTCGGGTGGGCTACAATGAGCAGTTCTTC. Using reference TRBV5-1 and TRBJ2-1 for the parts outside the CDR3, the full variable domain is KAGVTQTPRYLIKTRGQQVTLSCSPISGHRSVSWYQQTPGQGLQFLFEYFSETQRNKGNFPGRFSGRQFSNSRSEMNVSTLELGDSALYLCASSFPTGRVGYNEQFFGPGTRLTVL.

This clonotype was counted ten times or more. The CDR3 protein is CASSLGTAGETQYF. The DNA for the CDR3 is TGTGCCAGCAGCTTGGGTACAGCGGGGGAGACCCAGTACTTC. The V gene is TRBV7-7, the J gene TRBJ2-5, with 7 bases lining up with TRBD2. The CDR3 length is 14 residues. V lost 3 bases to trimming and J lost 5 bases; unmatched junction nucleotides: 6. Germline values: CDR1 SSHAT, CDR2 FNYEAQ (reference sequence).

This clonotype was seen repeatedly, ten times or more. The genes are TRBV5-1 and TRBJ2-7, with 7 bases lining up with TRBD2. The germline gives CDR1 SGHRS, CDR2 YFSETQ. The ends lost 2 bases at V and 5 bases at J; junction bases unmatched: 4. The CDR3 spans 13 residues. The CDR3 here is CASSFGGTDEQYF. CDR3 bases: TGCGCCAGCAGCTTCGGGGGGACGGACGAGCAGTACTTC.

This clonotype was counted many times. J is TRBJ2-7 and V is TRBV18; 7 nucleotides agree with TRBD1. The CDR3 contains 14 residues. Germline lookup yields CDR1 KGHSH and CDR2 LQKENI. J gave up 2 bases and V 6 bases, and 7 bases lay outside the gene matches. For the CDR3, the DNA is TGTGCCAGCTCTTCCGGGACAGTAACCTACGAGCAGTACTTC. This gives the protein CASSSGTVTYEQYF.